A single sample gave rise to the 17 T cell receptor beta chains below, sequenced in a study of OX40 agonist ivuxolimab in advanced cancers. Assay used: immunoSEQ multiplex PCR; TCRdb lists only in-frame clones, some missing. The data contain some 130,000 clones, 75% to 90% of them singletons. Here the sequenced sample was CD4+ or CD8+ T cells sorted from blood, taken in a trial of the OX40 agonist ivuxolimab. The source of these receptors is an adult with an advanced solid tumor such as melanoma, head and neck, liver or kidney cancer.

This chain connects TRBV9 to TRBJ2-1; TRBD2 matches at 14 bases. Looked up from germline, CDR1 is SGDLS and CDR2 is YYNGEE. V was clipped by 3 bases and J by 2 bases; unmatched bases: 1. The CDR3 runs 16 residues. This CDR3 reads CASSGGLAGAYNEQFF. CDR3 sequence (DNA): TGTGCCAGCAGCGGGGGACTAGCGGGGGCCTACAATGAGCAGTTCTTC.

This clone was picked up one time. The V gene is TRBV28, the J gene TRBJ2-5, with unresolved D. Deletions cut 4 bases from V and 1 base from J, with 16 bases between. Germline CDR1 MDHEN, CDR2 SYDVKM. The CDR3 is made up of 16 amino acids. The CDR3, as DNA: TGTGCCAGCAGTTCGCCCCGGGTGGGGTCCCAAGAGACCCAGTACTTC. This translates into CASSSPRVGSQETQYF.

The rearrangement uses TRBV28 and TRBJ1-1; TRBD1 might be the D (5 bases). CDR1 MDHEN and CDR2 SYDVKM come from the germline V gene. V was clipped by 4 bases and J by 3 bases, with 24 bases between them. The CDR3 contains 18 residues. CDR3: CASSSLLRRRGGDTEAFF. The CDR3 nucleotides are TGTGCCAGCAGTTCCCTCTTAAGACGGAGGGGAGGGGACACTGAAGCTTTCTTT.

This clone came up once. V gene TRBV6-6 combines with J gene TRBJ1-6, with TRBD1 as a possible D gene (5 bases). Deletions cut 3 bases from V and 10 bases from J, with 16 bases between. Germline assignment: CDR1 MNHNY and CDR2 SVGAGI (reference sequence). CDR3 size: 15 residues. CDR3 region: CASSYSGGPESPLHF. For the CDR3, the DNA is TGTGCCAGCAGTTATTCTGGGGGACCCGAATCACCCCTCCACTTT.

The rearrangement joins TRBV6-5 to TRBJ1-2; the match to TRBD1 covers 9 bases. The CDR3 is 13 residues long. Germline loops: CDR1 MNHEY, CDR2 SVGAGI. V shed 5 bases and J 8 bases; nucleotides not matched to a gene: 6. Here the CDR3 reads CASSDNRGQGYTF. CDR3 sequence (DNA): TGTGCCAGCAGTGATAACAGGGGGCAAGGCTACACCTTC.

J is TRBJ2-3 and V is TRBV4-3, with D uncertain. V lost 0 bases to trimming and J lost 9 bases, with 13 bases between them. The CDR3 sequence is 14 residues long. The germline gives CDR1 LGHNA, CDR2 YSLEER. DNA for the CDR3: TGCGCCAGCAGCCAAGATTTCCGAGCAGGCACGCAGTATTTT. Translated: CASSQDFRAGTQYF.

The V call is TRBV11-2, the J call TRBJ1-3; D unclear. Germline CDR1 is SGHAT and CDR2 is FQNNGV. The germline V and J ends were trimmed by 7 bases and 4 bases, with 8 bases remaining between them. The CDR3 extends over 12 amino acids. The chain's CDR3 is CASTTGGNTIYF. As DNA, the CDR3 is TGTGCCAGCACCACCGGAGGAAACACCATATATTTT. Combining the CDR3 with reference TRBV11-2 and TRBJ1-3 gives the whole variable domain EAGVAQSPRYKIIEKRQSVAFWCNPISGHATLYWYQQILGQGPKLLIQFQNNGVVDDSQLPKDRFSAERLKGVDSTLKIQPAKLEDSAVYLCASTTGGNTIYFGEGSWLTVV.

This clone was found once. CDR3 sequence (DNA): TGTGCCAGCACCGCCGGGGGGGCCAATGAGCAGTTCTTC. It translates to CASTAGGANEQFF. The gene calls are TRBV6-5 and TRBJ2-1, with TRBD2 matching 8 bases. J was trimmed by 6 bases and V by 7 bases; bases with no gene match: 5. CDR1 is MNHEY, CDR2 SVGAGI, per germline. This CDR3 region has 13 residues.

The chain recombines TRBV15 with TRBJ2-1, with D possibly matching TRBD2 (6 bases). The CDR3 length is 16 residues. Germline CDR1 LNHNV, CDR2 YYDKDF (reference sequence). V dropped 0 bases and J dropped 6 bases, with 15 bases sitting between them. CDR3 protein: CATSRDSGGPINEQFF. The CDR3 DNA sequence: TGTGCCACCAGCAGAGATTCCGGGGGTCCAATCAATGAGCAGTTCTTC.

The rearrangement uses TRBV18 and TRBJ1-2; 8 positions match TRBD1. Unmatched junction bases numbered 10, after V lost 4 bases and J lost 12 bases. The CDR3 is made up of 13 amino acids. Germline-derived CDR1 and CDR2 are KGHSH and LQKENI. The CDR3 DNA is TGTGCCAGCTCACACCCGGGACAGGATGATCACACCTTC. It encodes CASSHPGQDDHTF.

This rearrangement joins TRBV27 to TRBJ1-5; 8 bases fit TRBD1. CDR1 is MNHEY, CDR2 SMNVEV, per germline (reference sequence). V lost 1 base and J lost 4; bases outside the gene matches: 6. CDR3 length: 16 amino acids. CDR3 residues: CASSLLPTGGNQPQHF. The CDR3 DNA sequence: TGTGCCAGCAGTTTATTACCAACAGGGGGGAATCAGCCCCAGCATTTT.

The chain has TRBV5-1 and TRBJ2-1; the match to TRBD2 covers 11 bases. This CDR3 has 17 residues. Per germline, CDR1 SGHRS and CDR2 YFSETQ. V was clipped by 4 bases and J by 4 bases; unmatched bases: 10. CDR3 region: CASSPHLRTSGYNEQFF. CDR3 nucleotides: TGCGCCAGCAGCCCCCATCTTCGGACTAGCGGGTACAATGAGCAGTTCTTC.

The table lists this clone with a count of one. The rearrangement uses TRBV10-3 and TRBJ1-6; D is perhaps TRBD1 (5 bases). Germline V gene lookup returns CDR1 ENHRY and CDR2 SYGVKD. Trimming stripped 2 bases from V and 9 bases from J, with 8 bases between. CDR3 length: 13 amino acids. The CDR3 here is CAISEQGSSPLHF. The CDR3 DNA reads TGTGCCATCAGTGAGCAGGGTAGTTCACCCCTCCACTTT.

The CDR3 DNA reads as TGTGCCTGGAGTCGCCCAGACAGCTCCTACGAGCAGTACTTC. Translated, it gives CAWSRPDSSYEQYF. The genes are TRBV30 and TRBJ2-7, with a tentative D call TRBD1 (5 bases). Germline CDR1 GTSNPN, CDR2 SVGIG (reference sequence). V was shortened by 2 bases and J by 0 bases, with 11 bases between the two germline ends. This CDR3 contains 14 residues. The full variable domain, its missing parts supplied by reference TRBV30 and TRBJ2-7, is SQTIHQWPATLVQPVGSPLSLECTVEGTSNPNLYWYRQAAGRGLQLLFYSVGIGQISSEVPQNLSASRPQDRQFILSSKKLLLSDSGFYLCAWSRPDSSYEQYFGPGTRLTVT.

V is TRBV11-2 and J is TRBJ2-1; perhaps D is TRBD1 or TRBD2 (6 bases each). Per germline, CDR1 SGHAT and CDR2 FQNNGV. This CDR3 is built from 15 residues. V shed 0 bases and J shed 7 bases, with 13 bases lying between them. CDR3 nucleotide sequence: TGTGCCAGCAGCTTAGAGGGGGGCTCGAGGAATGAGCAGTTCTTC. The encoded protein is CASSLEGGSRNEQFF.

V usage is TRBV9 and J usage is TRBJ1-3; TRBD1 is a possible D gene (5 bases). Trimming removed 3 bases from V and 0 bases from J, with 10 bases in between. Germline values: CDR1 SGDLS, CDR2 YYNGEE. This CDR3 is 15 amino acids long. CDR3 amino acids: CASSDTDSSGNTIYF. Here the CDR3 DNA reads TGTGCCAGCAGCGACACCGACAGCTCTGGAAACACCATATATTTT.

The CDR3 DNA reads TGTGCCAGCAGCCAAGGAAGGACTAGCGGGGGGAGCACAGATACGCAGTATTTT. Translating gives CASSQGRTSGGSTDTQYF. The chain is built from TRBV14 and TRBJ2-3; 14 positions agree with TRBD2. The CDR3 covers 18 residues. V lost 1 base and J lost 0; bases outside the gene matches: 3. Looked up from germline, CDR1 is SGHDN and CDR2 is FVKESK.